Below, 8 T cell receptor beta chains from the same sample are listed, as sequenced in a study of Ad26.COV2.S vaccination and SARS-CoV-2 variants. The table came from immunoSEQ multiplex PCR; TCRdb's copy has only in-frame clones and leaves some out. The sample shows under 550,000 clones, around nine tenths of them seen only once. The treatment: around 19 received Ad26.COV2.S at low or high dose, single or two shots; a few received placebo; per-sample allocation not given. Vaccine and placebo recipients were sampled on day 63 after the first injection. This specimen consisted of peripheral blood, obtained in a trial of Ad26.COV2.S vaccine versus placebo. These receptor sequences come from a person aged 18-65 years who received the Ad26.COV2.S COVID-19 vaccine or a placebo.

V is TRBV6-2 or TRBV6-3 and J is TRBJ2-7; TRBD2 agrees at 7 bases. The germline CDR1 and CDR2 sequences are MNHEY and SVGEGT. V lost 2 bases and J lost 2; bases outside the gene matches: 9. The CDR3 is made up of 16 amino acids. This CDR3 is CASSYATSDVTYEQYF. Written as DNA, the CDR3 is TGTGCCAGCAGTTACGCCACTAGCGACGTCACCTACGAGCAGTACTTC.

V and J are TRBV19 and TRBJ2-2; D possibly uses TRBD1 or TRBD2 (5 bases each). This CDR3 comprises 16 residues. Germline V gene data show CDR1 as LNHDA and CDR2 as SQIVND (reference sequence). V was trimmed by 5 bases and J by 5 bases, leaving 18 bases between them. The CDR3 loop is CASSAGTRSWTGELFF. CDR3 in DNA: TGTGCCAGTAGTGCCGGGACGAGATCTTGGACCGGGGAGCTGTTTTTT.

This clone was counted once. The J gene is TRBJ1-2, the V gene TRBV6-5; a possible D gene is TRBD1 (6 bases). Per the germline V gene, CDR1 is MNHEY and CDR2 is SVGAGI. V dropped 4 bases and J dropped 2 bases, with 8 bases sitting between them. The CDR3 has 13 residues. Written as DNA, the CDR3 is TGTGCCAGCAGTTTACAGGGAAACTATGGCTACACCTTC. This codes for CASSLQGNYGYTF.

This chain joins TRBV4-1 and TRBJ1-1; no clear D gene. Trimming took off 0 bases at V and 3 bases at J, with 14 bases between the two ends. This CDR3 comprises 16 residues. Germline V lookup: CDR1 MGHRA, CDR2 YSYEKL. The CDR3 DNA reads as TGCGCCAGCAGCCAAGACGAACACCGTAGGCACACTGAAGCTTTCTTT. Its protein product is CASSQDEHRRHTEAFF.

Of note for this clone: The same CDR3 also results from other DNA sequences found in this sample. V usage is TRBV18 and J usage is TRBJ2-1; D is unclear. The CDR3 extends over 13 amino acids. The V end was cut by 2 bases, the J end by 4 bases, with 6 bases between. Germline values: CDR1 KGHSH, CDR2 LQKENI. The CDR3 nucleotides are TGTGCCAGCTCACCAAGGGATTACAATGAGCAGTTCTTC. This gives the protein CASSPRDYNEQFF.

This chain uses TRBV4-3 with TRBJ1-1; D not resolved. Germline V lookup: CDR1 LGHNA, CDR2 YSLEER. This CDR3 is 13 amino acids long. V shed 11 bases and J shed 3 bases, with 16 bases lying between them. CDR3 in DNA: TGCGCCGGAGGAGGACGGCGGGACACTGAAGCTTTCTTT. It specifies CAGGGRRDTEAFF.

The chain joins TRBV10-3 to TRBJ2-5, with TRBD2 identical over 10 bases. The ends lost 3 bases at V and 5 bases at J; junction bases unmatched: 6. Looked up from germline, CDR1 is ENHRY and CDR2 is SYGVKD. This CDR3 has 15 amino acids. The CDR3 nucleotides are TGTGCCATCAGTGATTTAGCGGGGGGCGGGGAGACCCAGTACTTC. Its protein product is CAISDLAGGGETQYF.

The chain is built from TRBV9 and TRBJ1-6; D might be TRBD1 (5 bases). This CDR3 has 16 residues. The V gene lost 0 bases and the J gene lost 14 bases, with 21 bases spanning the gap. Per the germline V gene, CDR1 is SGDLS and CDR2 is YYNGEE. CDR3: CASSVAPGFLEGALHF. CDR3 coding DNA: TGTGCCAGCAGCGTAGCGCCAGGGTTCCTGGAGGGAGCCCTCCACTTT.